Given below is one T cell receptor (beta chain) in context. V lost 0 bases, J lost 2 bases, and 5 bases stayed unmatched. The germline gives CDR1 SGHDT, CDR2 YYEEEE. The CDR3 is made up of 17 amino acids. This sample stems from a study of shared clonotypes between healthy human individuals. Clones were sequenced by immunoSEQ multiplex PCR, and TCRdb holds only the in-frame ones, with some missing. Among fewer than 2.5 million clones listed, under 95% were seen once. The material sequenced was naive CD4+ T cells from PBMCs. As for subset: CD45RA+ positively selected. The chain is built from TRBV5-6 and TRBJ2-7; 13 bases are shared with TRBD2. The receptor's source is a man in his late teens or twenties in good health. Some clones in this sample may be carry-over from other donors' samples. The CDR3 coding sequence is TGTGCCAGCAGCTTGGGTACTAGCGGGAGGGCGACCTACGAGCAGTACTTC. Protein: CASSLGTSGRATYEQYF.